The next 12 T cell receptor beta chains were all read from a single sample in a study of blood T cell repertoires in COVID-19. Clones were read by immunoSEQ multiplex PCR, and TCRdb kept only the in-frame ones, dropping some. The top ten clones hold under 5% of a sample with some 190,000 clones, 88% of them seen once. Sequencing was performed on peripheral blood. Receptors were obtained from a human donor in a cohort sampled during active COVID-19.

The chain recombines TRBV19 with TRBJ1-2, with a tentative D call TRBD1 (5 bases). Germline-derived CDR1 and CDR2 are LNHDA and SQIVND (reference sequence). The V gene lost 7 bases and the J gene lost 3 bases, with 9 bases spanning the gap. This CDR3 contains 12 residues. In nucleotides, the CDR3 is TGTGCCAGTAACGGGGGAGACTATGGCTACACCTTC. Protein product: CASNGGDYGYTF.

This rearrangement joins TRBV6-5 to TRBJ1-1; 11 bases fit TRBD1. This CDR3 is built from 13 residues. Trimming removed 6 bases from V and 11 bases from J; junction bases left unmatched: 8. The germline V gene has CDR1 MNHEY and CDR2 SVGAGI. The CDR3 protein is CASSPGQGAGAFF. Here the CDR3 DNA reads TGTGCCAGCAGCCCAGGACAGGGGGCGGGGGCTTTCTTT.

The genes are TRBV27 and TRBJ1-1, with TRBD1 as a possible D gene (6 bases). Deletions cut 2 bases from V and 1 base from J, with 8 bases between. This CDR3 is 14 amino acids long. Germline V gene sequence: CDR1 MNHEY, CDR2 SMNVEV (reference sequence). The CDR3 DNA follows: TGTGCCAGCAGTTTAGGGGGCGGGAACACTGAAGCTTTCTTT. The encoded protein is CASSLGGGNTEAFF.

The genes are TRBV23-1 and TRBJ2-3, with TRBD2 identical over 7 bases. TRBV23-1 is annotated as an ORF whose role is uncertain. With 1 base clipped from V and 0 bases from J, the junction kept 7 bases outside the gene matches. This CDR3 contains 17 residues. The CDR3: CASSQCRDYTSTDTQYF. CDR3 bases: TGCGCCAGCAGTCAATGTCGGGACTACACGAGCACAGATACGCAGTATTTT.

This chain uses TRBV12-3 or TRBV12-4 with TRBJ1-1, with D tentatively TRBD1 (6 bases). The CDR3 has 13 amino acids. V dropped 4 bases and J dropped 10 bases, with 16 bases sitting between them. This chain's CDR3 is CASSSTGLLGAFF. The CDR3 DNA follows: TGTGCCAGCAGTTCGACAGGTTTGCTCGGAGCTTTCTTT.

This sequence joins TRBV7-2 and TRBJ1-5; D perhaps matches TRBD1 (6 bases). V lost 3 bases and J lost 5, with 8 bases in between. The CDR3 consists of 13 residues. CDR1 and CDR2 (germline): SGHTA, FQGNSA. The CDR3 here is CASSLRQDQPQHF. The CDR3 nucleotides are TGTGCCAGCAGCTTGCGACAGGATCAGCCCCAGCATTTT.

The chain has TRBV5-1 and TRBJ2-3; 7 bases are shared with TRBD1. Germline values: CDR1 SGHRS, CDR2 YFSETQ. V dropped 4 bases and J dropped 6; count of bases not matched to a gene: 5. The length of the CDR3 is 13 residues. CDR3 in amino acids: CASSRQGDDTQYF. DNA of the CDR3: TGCGCCAGCAGCCGACAGGGCGACGATACGCAGTATTTT.

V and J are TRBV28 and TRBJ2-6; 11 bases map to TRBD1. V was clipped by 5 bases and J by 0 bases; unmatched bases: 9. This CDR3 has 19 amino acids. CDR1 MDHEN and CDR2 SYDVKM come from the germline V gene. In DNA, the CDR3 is TGTGCCAGCAGTCCAACTTGGGGGACAGGGGGCTCTGGGGCCAACGTCCTGACTTTC. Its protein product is CASSPTWGTGGSGANVLTF.

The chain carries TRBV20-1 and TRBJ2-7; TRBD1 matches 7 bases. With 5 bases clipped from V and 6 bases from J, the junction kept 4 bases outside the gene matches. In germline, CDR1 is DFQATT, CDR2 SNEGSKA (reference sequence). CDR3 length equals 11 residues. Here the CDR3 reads CSASTGAEQYF. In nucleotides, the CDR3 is TGCAGTGCTTCTACAGGGGCCGAGCAGTACTTC.

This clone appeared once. The CDR3 nucleotides are TGTGCCAGCAGTCAGGACAGGGGTAGTCAGCCCCAGCATTTT. Protein: CASSQDRGSQPQHF. The gene calls are TRBV6-6 and TRBJ1-5, with 9 bases that match TRBD1. The V and J ends lost 5 bases and 6 bases, in that order; junction bases with no gene match: 5. The CDR3 runs to 14 residues. Per the germline V gene, CDR1 is MNHNY and CDR2 is SVGAGI (reference sequence).

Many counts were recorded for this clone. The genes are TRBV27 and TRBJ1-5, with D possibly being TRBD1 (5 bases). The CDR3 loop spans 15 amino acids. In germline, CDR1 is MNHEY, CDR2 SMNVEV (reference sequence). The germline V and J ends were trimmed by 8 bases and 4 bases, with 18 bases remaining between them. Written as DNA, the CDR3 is TGTGCCAGCGGGGGGAATACAGGATTGAATCAGCCCCAGCATTTT. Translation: CASGGNTGLNQPQHF.

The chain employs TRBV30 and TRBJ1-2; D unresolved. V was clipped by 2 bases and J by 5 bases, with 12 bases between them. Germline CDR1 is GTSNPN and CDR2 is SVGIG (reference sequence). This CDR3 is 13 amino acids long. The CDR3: CAWSPRGLYGYTF. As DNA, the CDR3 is TGTGCCTGGAGTCCCCGGGGTCTGTATGGCTACACCTTC.